These T cell receptor beta chains were read from a single sample in a study of glioma-infiltrating T cells. TCRdb reprocessed the multiplex PCR reads with MiXCR, giving one entry per CDR3 protein. The table includes approximately 120,000 distinct CDR3 sequences, roughly 24% detected once. The sequencing input was glioma tissue, nonneoplastic brain tissue, or PBMCs (not recorded which). Source of these receptors: a human donor with low-grade glioma or glioblastoma, undergoing nonglioma brain surgery, or in good health (not recorded which). The CDR3 runs from the conserved cysteine through the conserved F or W. D genes are given only for firm matches. Expanded clones are given a class, and other clones once, few, many or no size at all.

abundance	v_gene	j_gene	d_gene	CDR3nt	CDR3aa
many	TRBV28	TRBJ2-7	-	TGTGCCAGCACGGGCCACTCCTACGAGCAGTACTTC	CASTGHSYEQYF
many	TRBV4-1	TRBJ2-7	TRBD2	TGCGCCAGCAGCCCTCGGGGGGGAGGCTCCTACGAGCAGTACTTC	CASSPRGGGSYEQYF
many	TRBV24-1	TRBJ2-1	TRBD1	TGTGCCACCAGTGCGTCGGGACAGGGGACTTCCTACAATGAGCAGTTCTTC	CATSASGQGTSYNEQFF
once	TRBV19	TRBJ2-2	TRBD1	TGTGCCAGTCAGGCTCTGCCACAGGGGACGTACACCGGGGAGCTGTTTTTT	CASQALPQGTYTGELFF
many	TRBV4-2	TRBJ2-7	TRBD2	TGTGCCAGCAGCGGACTGGGACTAGCGGGAGGGCCCCACGAGCAGTACTTC	CASSGLGLAGGPHEQYF
-	TRBV27	TRBJ2-7	TRBD1	TGTGCCAGCAGCGAAGAAGCTGACAGGGCATACGAGCAGTACTTC	CASSEEADRAYEQYF
many	TRBV6-1	TRBJ1-1	-	TGTGCCAGCAGTGAAAGGAGGGCCCTAGCTGAAGCTTTCTTT	CASSERRALAEAFF
-	TRBV19	TRBJ2-1	TRBD2	TGTGCCAGTAGTGGACTAGCGGCTTACAATGGGCAGTTCTTC	CASSGLAAYNGQFF
-	TRBV19	TRBJ2-7	-	TGTGCCAGTACCCGGGACTCTACCCGCTCCTACGAGCAGTACTTC	CASTRDSTRSYEQYF
-	TRBV29-1	TRBJ2-7	-	TGCAGCGTTGAGGACGTGGGGGAGCAGTACTTC	CSVEDVGEQYF
many	TRBV7-7	TRBJ2-5	TRBD2	TGTGCTAGCAGCCCAGGACTAGCGGGAGAGCAGACCCAGTACTTC	CASSPGLAGEQTQYF
many	TRBV28	TRBJ2-7	TRBD1	TGTGCCAGCACCTCATACAGGACAGGTGCCTACGAGCAGTACTTC	CASTSYRTGAYEQYF
many	TRBV6-2/TRBV6-3	TRBJ2-4	-	TGTGCCAGCAGTTACGGAGTCGGGGCCAAAAACATTCAGTACTTC	CASSYGVGAKNIQYF
-	TRBV19	TRBJ2-3	-	TGTGCCGGCTCGGCTAGCGGCACAGATACGCAGTATTTT	CAGSASGTDTQYF
many	TRBV5-4	TRBJ1-1	-	TGTGCCAGCAGCTCGAGGACAGCCCGGTCGAACACTGAAGCTTTCTTT	CASSSRTARSNTEAFF
many	TRBV7-9	TRBJ2-5	-	TGTGCCAGCAGAGGGACGCCAAGGGGAGAGACCCAGTACTTC	CASRGTPRGETQYF
many	TRBV7-2	TRBJ2-7	TRBD2	TGTGCCAGCAGCTTAGACGTGGGAGGGCCCTACGAGCAGTACTTC	CASSLDVGGPYEQYF
many	TRBV6-1	TRBJ2-3	TRBD1	TGTGCCAGCAGTAAAGACAGGGTCGGAGATACGCAGTATTTT	CASSKDRVGDTQYF
many	TRBV27	TRBJ1-2	-	TGTGCCAGCAGTTTATCGAGGCGAAACTATGGCTACACCTTC	CASSLSRRNYGYTF
many	TRBV12-3/TRBV12-4	TRBJ2-5	TRBD2	TGTGCCAGCAGTCTAGCGGGAGGACCCGAGACCCAGTACTTC	CASSLAGGPETQYF
once	TRBV12-3/TRBV12-4	TRBJ1-6	-	TGTGCCAGCAGCCCCGGTGGGGCGAGGTCTAATTCACCCCTCAACTTT	CASSPGGARSNSPLNF
many	TRBV25-1	TRBJ2-3	TRBD2	TGTGCCAGCAGTCCGCGACTAGCGGGAGCAGATACGCAGTATTTT	CASSPRLAGADTQYF
many	TRBV6-1	TRBJ1-2	-	TGTGCCAGTTTCAAAGGCGGGGGATGGTCTAACTATGGCTACACCTTC	CASFKGGGWSNYGYTF
few	TRBV19	TRBJ2-1	-	TGTGCCAGTAGTATAGTCCTAGCGCAGGATGGGAATGAGCAGTTCTTC	CASSIVLAQDGNEQFF
-	TRBV2	TRBJ2-7	TRBD1	TGTGCCAGCAGTGAAGTAGGGGGCAGGTACGAGCAGTACTTC	CASSEVGGRYEQYF
many	TRBV25-1	TRBJ2-1	-	TGTGCCAGCAGCGATCCAGGGGCTACTTTACATGAGCAGTTCTTC	CASSDPGATLHEQFF
-	TRBV15	TRBJ2-1	-	TGTGCCACCAGCAGTTATGGGGCAGATCCCTACAATGAGCAGTTCTTC	CATSSYGADPYNEQFF
many	TRBV20-1	TRBJ2-7	TRBD1	TGCAGTGCTAGAGACCCCGGGACAGGGAGCTCCTACGAGCAGTACTTC	CSARDPGTGSSYEQYF
-	TRBV5-1	TRBJ2-7	TRBD1	TGCGCCAGCAGCACCCGACAGGGTACGTACGAGCAGTACTTC	CASSTRQGTYEQYF
-	TRBV5-5	TRBJ2-2	-	TGTGCCAGCAGCTTGTCGGGGAACACCGGGGAGCTGTTTTTT	CASSLSGNTGELFF
many	TRBV7-8	TRBJ2-7	TRBD1	TGTGCCAGCAGCTTAGCGGGACAGGCGACTACCTACGAGCAGTACTTC	CASSLAGQATTYEQYF
many	TRBV28	TRBJ1-4	-	TGTGCCAGCAGTTCCCCCCACAGGCTATCTAATGAAAAACTGTTTTTT	CASSSPHRLSNEKLFF
few	TRBV15	TRBJ1-1	-	TGTGCCACCAGCTCTACACTGGGGGAAGCTTTCTTT	CATSSTLGEAFF
many	TRBV6-2/TRBV6-3	TRBJ1-2	TRBD1	TGTGCCAGCAGTTATGGGACAGGGGCAACCGGCGAGAACTATGGCTACACCTTC	CASSYGTGATGENYGYTF
many	TRBV15	TRBJ2-3	TRBD2	TGTGCCACCAGCATCGGACTAGCGGGGAACACAGATACGCAGTATTTT	CATSIGLAGNTDTQYF
many	TRBV7-3	TRBJ2-1	-	TGTGCCAGCGGGGACTTTGGGGATGAGCAGTTCTTC	CASGDFGDEQFF
many	TRBV27	TRBJ1-2	-	TGTGCCAGCAGTTTATCGGGCGTAGGCTATGGCTACACCTTC	CASSLSGVGYGYTF
-	TRBV6-2/TRBV6-3	TRBJ1-1	-	TGTGCCATCAGTGGGCTGATGAACACTGAAGATTTCTTT	CAISGLMNTEDFF
-	TRBV20-1	TRBJ2-3	-	TGCCGTGCTCGCGCTCCGGCGGGCGCGGCCGGCCTTCAGTCCTTC	CRARAPAGAAGLQSF
many	TRBV6-1	TRBJ2-3	-	TGTGCCAGCAGTGAATCCGTTACAGGAGCCCATCTAGATACGCAGTATTTT	CASSESVTGAHLDTQYF
many	TRBV6-1	TRBJ2-2	TRBD2	TGTGCCAGCAGCCCAATGGCAGTCGGGGGAGGGCCCTCCGGGGAGCTGTTTTTT	CASSPMAVGGGPSGELFF
-	TRBV7-3	TRBJ1-2	TRBD1	TGTGCCAGCAGCCCGACAGGGGACTATGGCTACACCTTC	CASSPTGDYGYTF
-	TRBV10-3	TRBJ1-1	-	TGTGCCATCAGCCAGACAGGCGCGGCGAACACTGAAGCTTTCTTT	CAISQTGAANTEAFF
-	TRBV20-1	TRBJ2-1	TRBD2	TGCAGTGCTATTCCGGGACTAGAAACCTATGAGCAGTTCTTC	CSAIPGLETYEQFF
many	TRBV5-1	TRBJ2-1	-	TGCGCCAGCAGCTACGGACAGTCCTACAATGAGCAGTTCTTC	CASSYGQSYNEQFF